This T cell receptor (beta chain) was sequenced during a study of blood T cell repertoires in COVID-19. Clones were sequenced by immunoSEQ multiplex PCR, and TCRdb holds only the in-frame ones, with some missing. Altogether about 170,000 clones are present, approximately 85% being singletons, with the ten largest covering 7.7%. The CDR3 is 13 amino acids. Trimming took 5 bases from V and 6 from J; bases not matched to a gene: 6. CDR1 is SNHLY and CDR2 is FYNNEI in the germline V gene. The receptor comes from a middle-aged man who had recovered from COVID-19. The chain couples TRBV2 to TRBJ1-2, with 7 bases matching TRBD1. Specimen: peripheral blood. CDR3 in amino acids: CASSTTGFDGYTF. For the CDR3, the DNA is TGTGCCAGCAGTACGACAGGGTTCGATGGCTACACCTTC.